This TCR beta chain was captured in a study of blood T cell repertoires in COVID-19. Study-level background: Nucleic acid was either cDNA or gDNA, and it came from T cells, B-cell-depleted T cells, or PBMCs.

The authors' processing: Reference gene primer amplification in the assay estimated nucleated cell counts. TCRdb's copy holds only in-frame clones and misses some; the assay was immunoSEQ multiplex PCR. That table is the source of V, J and clone size, and D and trimming were worked out from the DNA. The sample yields fewer than 250,000 clones, about 80% seen once. CDR3 size: 14 residues. The J segment lost 5 bases and the V segment lost 5 bases, leaving 3 bases of the junction unmatched. CDR1 LGHDT and CDR2 YNNKEL come from the germline V gene (reference sequence). This sequence originates from a woman older than 75 with acute or convalescent COVID-19. The sequenced sample was peripheral blood. This chain uses TRBV3-1 (or the pseudogene TRBV3-2) with TRBJ2-1, with 10 bases fitting TRBD2. The CDR3 DNA follows: TGTGCCAGCAGCAATAGCGGGGGGAACAATGAGCAGTTCTTC. It translates to CASSNSGGNNEQFF.